The clone carrying this T cell receptor beta chain was seen repeatedly, ten times or more. What it binds is unknown. The sample comes from a study of breast tumors, draining lymph nodes, adjacent tissues. Study-wide findings and caveats: Tumors had less TCR diversity than lymph nodes, more than nontumor tissue. Findings are consistent with lymph node origin and intratumoral expansion of most tumor T cells. The lymph node origin of tumor T cells was framed as consistent with a hypothesis, not demonstrated.

TCRdb used MiXCR to reprocess the multiplex PCR reads, holding one entry per CDR3 protein. The repertoire has about 80,000 distinct CDR3 sequences, approximately 20% of them found once; the top ten carry around 2.5%. The lymph nodes were axillary draining lymph nodes from breast cancer patients. The specimen sequenced was axillary lymph node tissue. The clonotype originates from a female donor with breast cancer. Some clones in this sample may be carry-over from other donors' samples.

This chain's CDR3 is CASSLDPWNSYEQYF. CDR3 DNA sequence: TGTGCCAGCAGCTTAGATCCGTGGAACTCCTACGAGCAGTACTTC. The rearrangement uses TRBV11-2 and TRBJ2-7; D remains unclear. Looked up from germline, CDR1 is SGHAT and CDR2 is FQNNGV. The CDR3 is made up of 15 amino acids. V was trimmed by 0 bases and J by 0 bases, leaving 9 bases between them.